The entry below describes one T cell receptor beta chain. The target antigen is unknown. This record comes from a study of shared clonotypes between healthy human individuals. Study details: Donors consisted of two women and a few men between 18 and 49.

Trimming removed 6 bases from V and 5 bases from J; junction bases left unmatched: 12. The CDR3 runs 15 residues. The germline gives CDR1 SNHLY, CDR2 FYNNEI. Study outcomes and limitations: It was expected that sequencing depth would affect clonotype sharing among donors.

The unsorted PBMC replicate PCRs were performed with roughly 300 ng DNA, some 32,000 T cell genomes. In the original processing: Filtering differed because ImmunoSEQ produced junction-only sequences that carried no quality scores. This table comes from immunoSEQ multiplex PCR, and its TCRdb copy is limited to in-frame clones, with some not included. The DNA gave D and trimming, while V, J and clone size come from that table. This table holds 530,000 or so clones, around 79% found once. What was sequenced was PBMCs. The chain recombines TRBV2 with TRBJ2-5; 7 nucleotides line up with TRBD2. This clonotype was obtained from a woman in her thirties or forties in good health. Some clones in this sample may be carry-over from other donors' samples. The CDR3 is CASRLQGQGGETQYF. The CDR3 DNA follows: TGTGCCAGCAGATTACAAGGGCAGGGAGGGGAGACCCAGTACTTC.